The rows below give T cell receptor beta chains drawn from one sample of a study of brain T cells in children with intractable seizures. The protocol was immunoSEQ multiplex PCR, while the TCRdb copy is restricted to in-frame clones and leaves out a portion. The sample records tens of thousands of clones, roughly 94% being singletons. The sequences come from peripheral blood, collected at surgery. All receptors derive from a boy under 18 with focal cortical dysplasia and intractable seizures. Each CDR3 is given with its conserved first and last residue. Each record gives: J gene, D gene, V gene, clone size, CDR3 DNA, CDR3 protein. A D gene is named only where the DNA matches it firmly. Size is stated for part of the rows, as once, few or many counts, or as a class when the clone is expanded.

TRBJ1-1 . TRBV10-2 . TGCGCCAGCAGTGACCACAGGAAGGGGAAGCCTGAAGCTTTCTTT CASSDHRKGKPEAFF
TRBJ1-3 . TRBV28 . TGTGCCAGCAGTTTATTAACAGGGAAGAATACCATATATTTT CASSLLTGKNTIYF
TRBJ2-2 TRBD2 TRBV3-1/TRBV3-2 . TGTGCCAGCAGCCAGGGGACTAGCGGAGTCACCGGGGAGCTGTTTTTT CASSQGTSGVTGELFF
TRBJ1-2 TRBD1 TRBV19 . TGTGCCAGTAGTATTCCAGGGACAGATGGCTACACCTTC CASSIPGTDGYTF
TRBJ1-1 . TRBV5-6 . TGTGCCAGCAGCTTGTTGACCGCTGAAGCTTTCTTT CASSLLTAEAFF
TRBJ2-5 . TRBV7-6 . TGTGCCAGCAGCTTAGCCTGGGAGGATGAGACCCAGTACTTC CASSLAWEDETQYF
TRBJ1-1 . TRBV29-1 . TGCAGCGTTGCGATGGGCGACACTGAAGCTTTCTTT CSVAMGDTEAFF
TRBJ1-2 . TRBV6-1 . TGTGCCAGCAGTGAAACGCCGGTTGTTTATGGCTACACCTTC CASSETPVVYGYTF
TRBJ1-1 . TRBV25-1 . TGTGCCAGCAGTGAGGGTAACACTGAAGCTTTCTTT CASSEGNTEAFF
TRBJ1-5 . TRBV5-1 . TGCGCCAGCAGCTGGGGAGGGATTGGTCAGCCCCAGCATTTT CASSWGGIGQPQHF
TRBJ2-1 TRBD2 TRBV6-1 . TGTGCCAGCAGTGAGACTAGCGGGGGCTACAATGAGCAGTTCTTC CASSETSGGYNEQFF
TRBJ1-5 . TRBV9 . TGTGCCAGCAGCGTAGATCCAGGGTATCAGCCCCAGCATTTT CASSVDPGYQPQHF
TRBJ2-6 TRBD1 TRBV29-1 . TGCAGCGTTGAGGTGACAGGGGACCATTTCTCTGGGGCCAACGTCCTGACTTTC CSVEVTGDHFSGANVLTF
TRBJ1-1 TRBD1 TRBV6-2/TRBV6-3 . TGTGCCAGCAGTAAGACAGGGTTGGGCACTGAAGCTTTCTTT CASSKTGLGTEAFF
TRBJ2-2 . TRBV6-6 few TGTGCCAGCAGTTACTCTCCAGGGGAGCTGTTTTTT CASSYSPGELFF
TRBJ1-5 TRBD1 TRBV4-1 . TGCGCCAGCAGCCGACAGGGTGGTCAGCCCCAGCATTTT CASSRQGGQPQHF
TRBJ2-2 . TRBV7-6 . TGTGCCAGCATGGATGGGGGGGCGTACACCGGGGAGCTGTTTTTT CASMDGGAYTGELFF
TRBJ2-1 TRBD2 TRBV4-2 . TGTGCCAGCAGCCAAGAGGGGATGCGGACTAGCGGGATTCTCGGTGAGCAGTTCTTC CASSQEGMRTSGILGEQFF
TRBJ2-2 TRBD2 TRBV15 . TGTGCCACCAGCAGAGATTTGGGACTAGCCTTAGCGAACACCGGGGAGCTGTTTTTT CATSRDLGLALANTGELFF
TRBJ2-3 . TRBV5-1 . TGCGCCAGCAGCTTGGTGTCACCAGATACGCAGTATTTT CASSLVSPDTQYF
TRBJ2-5 TRBD1 TRBV4-1 . TGCGCCAGCAGCCAGGCGACAGGGGGCACAGAGACCCAGTACTTC CASSQATGGTETQYF
TRBJ1-2 TRBD1 TRBV6-6 . TGTGCCAGCAGTTCCTTGACAGGGTTCTATGGCTACACCTTC CASSSLTGFYGYTF
TRBJ2-2 . TRBV5-4 . TGTGCCAGCAGCTTGGAGGCGGGACCTAGGAACACCGGGGAGCTGTTTTTT CASSLEAGPRNTGELFF
TRBJ2-2 . TRBV5-1 . TGCGCCAGCAGCTTTGCAGGGGAGCTGTTTTTT CASSFAGELFF
TRBJ2-2 . TRBV27 . TGTGCCAGCAGCATCGACGGGGGCGCGACCGGGGAGCTGTTTTTT CASSIDGGATGELFF
TRBJ2-3 . TRBV3-1/TRBV3-2 . TGTGCCAGCAGCCAAGCGCAAGCACCGCAGTATTTT CASSQAQAPQYF
TRBJ2-2 . TRBV18 few TGTGCCAGCTCACCCTTCGGCGGGGGCCGAGACTTGACCGGGGAGCTGTTTTTT CASSPFGGGRDLTGELFF
TRBJ1-2 . TRBV5-6 . TGTGCCAGCAGCTCGACAGCGGGAGAGGGTGGCTACACCTTC CASSSTAGEGGYTF
TRBJ2-1 . TRBV19 . TGTGCCAGTAGTAAAAAGACCGGGGCCGTGGTGTACAATGAGCAGTTCTTC CASSKKTGAVVYNEQFF
TRBJ1-3 . TRBV29-1 . TGCAGCGTTGTTCCCGCAGCCCCCTCTGGAAACACCATATATTTT CSVVPAAPSGNTIYF
TRBJ2-7 TRBD1 TRBV25-1 . TGTGCCAGCAGTGAACTTCAGGGGGATGAGCAGTACTTC CASSELQGDEQYF
TRBJ2-3 . TRBV4-1 once TGCGCCAGCAGCCAAGATCTCTACAACTATGGCGGGGACAGTGGATATACGCAGTATTTT CASSQDLYNYGGDSGYTQYF
TRBJ1-4 . TRBV5-1 . TGCGCCAGCAGCTTGGGAGGGACCAAGGACGAAAAACTGTTTTTT CASSLGGTKDEKLFF
TRBJ2-2 TRBD2 TRBV9 . TGTGCCAGCAGCGTAGGCGGGAGGGACGGGGAGCTGTTTTTT CASSVGGRDGELFF
TRBJ1-2 TRBD1 TRBV6-4 . TGTGCCAGCAGCGTGACAGGGTACTATGGCTACACCTTC CASSVTGYYGYTF
TRBJ1-2 . TRBV28 . TGTGCCAGCAGTTTGGGATCCCATATAGGCTACACCTTC CASSLGSHIGYTF
TRBJ2-5 TRBD2 TRBV27 . TGTGCCAGCCGGACTAGCGGAGATCAAGAGACCCAGTACTTC CASRTSGDQETQYF
TRBJ2-1 . TRBV7-2 . TGTGCCAGCAGCTTTCAGCGGACCCAGCGGCGGCAGTTCTTC CASSFQRTQRRQFF
TRBJ1-2 TRBD1 TRBV5-1 . TGCGCCAGCAGCCCGGCCGGGACAGGCAATTATGGCTACACCTTC CASSPAGTGNYGYTF
TRBJ2-3 . TRBV9 . TGTGCCAGCAGCGTTAACACCGGCAGCACAGATACGCAGTATTTT CASSVNTGSTDTQYF
TRBJ2-4 TRBD2 TRBV2 . TGTGCCAGCAGTGTAGTTTTAGCGGGAAGCATTCAGTACTTC CASSVVLAGSIQYF
TRBJ2-7 . TRBV3-1/TRBV3-2 . TGTGCCAGCAGCCAAGTCACGGTCTCCTACGAGCAGTACTTC CASSQVTVSYEQYF
TRBJ2-7 . TRBV27 large TGTGCCAGCAGTTCGAGCTCCTACGAGCAGTACTTC CASSSSSYEQYF
TRBJ2-5 . TRBV5-4 . TGTGCCAGCAGCTTGTACGACGGGGGTACAAGAACCCAGTACTTC CASSLYDGGTRTQYF
TRBJ2-1 . TRBV7-6 . TGTGCCAGCAGCATGACCGCGAATGAGCAGTTCTTC CASSMTANEQFF
TRBJ2-3 . TRBV7-9 . TGTGCCAGCAGCCCAAGCACCAGCACGGCAGATACGCAGTATTTT CASSPSTSTADTQYF
TRBJ2-2 TRBD1 TRBV30 . TGTGCCATTAAACAGGGGCCTAACACCGGGGAGCTGTTTTTT CAIKQGPNTGELFF
TRBJ1-2 TRBD1 TRBV9 . TGTGCCAGCAGCTTAGGGGACAGTTCTAACTATGGCTACACCTTC CASSLGDSSNYGYTF
TRBJ2-5 TRBD1 TRBV6-5 . TGTGCCAGCAGTTACGACGGACAGGGGATAAGGGAGACCCAGTACTTC CASSYDGQGIRETQYF
TRBJ1-4 . TRBV19 . TGTGCCAGTAGCCTGACAGCAACTAATGAAAAACTGTTTTTT CASSLTATNEKLFF
TRBJ2-3 TRBD2 TRBV9 once TGTGCCAGCAACAAAGACGGAGTAGCGGGGAGCACAGATACGCAGTATTTT CASNKDGVAGSTDTQYF
TRBJ2-2 TRBD2 TRBV6-5 . TGTGCCAGCAGTTACTCTGCGGGGGGAGGCGGGGAGCTGTTTTTT CASSYSAGGGGELFF
TRBJ2-1 TRBD1 TRBV11-2 . TGTGCCAGCAGCTTATCCCCGGGACAGTACAATGAGCAGTTCTTC CASSLSPGQYNEQFF
TRBJ1-6 . TRBV6-5 . TGTGCCAAGGGGGACTCACCCCTCCACTTT CAKGDSPLHF
TRBJ1-5 . TRBV27 . TGTGCCAGCAGTCTGAAATATAGCAATCAGCCCCAGCATTTT CASSLKYSNQPQHF